These 22 T cell receptor beta chains share one sample of origin, sequenced in a study of blood T cells in healthy people across ages. A sample-barcoded 5' primer and a J-beta primer mix were used in a second PCR of about 7 to 12 cycles. In TCRdb, the 5' RACE reads were re-called with MiXCR into one record per CDR3 protein. This table holds roughly 800,000 distinct CDR3 sequences, 58% found once. Sequencing was done on a sample of blood. These receptors were obtained from a man aged 30-40 years in good health.

The rearrangement uses TRBV7-2 and TRBJ2-1; D tentatively fits TRBD1 or TRBD2 (6 bases each). Germline CDR1 reads SGHTA; CDR2 reads FQGNSA. Trimming left V 2 bases short and J 7 bases short, with 9 bases between. The CDR3 is 13 amino acids. The CDR3 DNA is TGTGCCAGCAGCTTATTAGGGGGGAATGAGCAGTTCTTC. As protein: CASSLLGGNEQFF.

V usage is TRBV20-1 and J usage is TRBJ2-5; D gene uncertain. Trimming left V 5 bases short and J 2 bases short, with 9 bases between. Germline-derived CDR1 and CDR2 are DFQATT and SNEGSKA (reference sequence). The CDR3 has 12 residues. The CDR3 DNA sequence: TGCAGTGCTGGTATCCCTCAAGAGACCCAGTACTTC. Protein: CSAGIPQETQYF.

The chain links TRBV18 to TRBJ2-7, with D tentatively TRBD2 (6 bases). The CDR3 has 12 residues. The V end was cut by 2 bases, the J end by 10 bases, with 12 bases between. Germline CDR1 is KGHSH and CDR2 is LQKENI. The CDR3 DNA follows: TGTGCCAGCTCACCAGCGGACGGGGGTCAGTACTTC. This sequence encodes CASSPADGGQYF.

This clonotype was seen a single time. The chain recombines TRBV9 with TRBJ2-5; D may correspond to TRBD1 or TRBD2 (5 bases each). Germline CDR1 reads SGDLS; CDR2 reads YYNGEE. V was shortened by 2 bases and J by 2 bases, with 10 bases between the two germline ends. CDR3 length equals 14 residues. The CDR3 DNA reads TGTGCCAGCAGCGTCGGGACCCAACAAGAGACCCAGTACTTC. Translation: CASSVGTQQETQYF.

This chain uses TRBV29-1 with TRBJ1-1, with D uncertain. Germline V gene data show CDR1 as SQVTM and CDR2 as ANQGSEA. V lost 4 bases, J lost 0 bases, and 9 bases lay in between. This CDR3 has 13 amino acids. CDR3 nucleotide sequence: TGCAGCGTTGTGCTCGCCTTGAACACTGAAGCTTTCTTT. Translated, it gives CSVVLALNTEAFF.

The table lists this clonotype with a few counts. The chain uses TRBV20-1 and TRBJ2-3; D may be TRBD1 (6 bases). V lost 2 bases, J lost 2 bases, and 11 bases lay in between. Germline V gene data show CDR1 as DFQATT and CDR2 as SNEGSKA (reference sequence). The CDR3 consists of 14 residues. The DNA for the CDR3 is TGCAGTGCTAGAAGGGGGAGAAACACAGATACGCAGTATTTT. It specifies CSARRGRNTDTQYF.

The chain combines TRBV4-2 with TRBJ1-5; tentative D call: TRBD1 (5 bases). CDR3 length equals 14 residues. V was shortened by 0 bases and J by 5 bases, with 8 bases between the two germline ends. Germline CDR1 is LGHNA and CDR2 is YNFKEQ. CDR3 protein: CASSQEQVDQPQHF. CDR3 DNA sequence: TGTGCCAGCAGCCAAGAACAGGTGGATCAGCCCCAGCATTTT.

A single count supports this clonotype. The chain has TRBV4-1 and TRBJ1-4; 10 nucleotides agree with TRBD1. This CDR3 has 17 amino acids. Germline CDR1 MGHRA, CDR2 YSYEKL. Trimming took 1 base from V and 7 from J; bases not matched to a gene: 9. CDR3 amino acids: CASSQGRMGTGVEKLFF. The CDR3 DNA follows: TGCGCCAGCAGCCAAGGGCGAATGGGGACAGGGGTTGAAAAACTGTTTTTT.

V and J are TRBV6-5 and TRBJ2-3, with 13 bases matching TRBD2. Germline CDR1 and CDR2: MNHEY and SVGAGI. With 2 bases clipped from V and 2 bases from J, the junction kept 4 bases outside the gene matches. The CDR3 covers 17 residues. For the CDR3, the DNA is TGTGCCAGCAGTTACGGGACTAGCGGGGACATCACAGATACGCAGTATTTT. Amino acid sequence: CASSYGTSGDITDTQYF.

The chain joins TRBV7-2 to TRBJ2-7; 9 positions match TRBD1. This CDR3 comprises 15 residues. V gave up 6 bases and J gave up 7 bases; unmatched junction bases: 13. Germline values: CDR1 SGHTA, CDR2 FQGNSA. The CDR3 sequence is CASRSSGQGFPEQYF. The CDR3 coding sequence is TGTGCCAGCAGATCTTCGGGACAGGGATTTCCTGAGCAGTACTTC.

CDR3 in amino acids: CSARATGPGAVYNEQFF. In nucleotides, the CDR3 is TGCAGTGCTAGAGCGACAGGCCCGGGGGCCGTTTACAATGAGCAGTTCTTC. The genes are TRBV20-1 and TRBJ2-1, with D tentatively TRBD1 or TRBD2 (6 bases each). This CDR3 region has 17 residues. Germline V lookup: CDR1 DFQATT, CDR2 SNEGSKA (reference sequence). V lost 1 base to trimming and J lost 4 bases, with 20 bases between them.

The gene calls are TRBV18 and TRBJ2-3; no definite D call. CDR1 and CDR2 from the germline V gene are KGHSH and LQKENI. This CDR3 comprises 13 residues. V dropped 2 bases and J dropped 3 bases, with 6 bases sitting between them. The CDR3 region is CASSPGQTDTQYF. The CDR3 DNA sequence: TGTGCCAGCTCACCAGGGCAGACAGATACGCAGTATTTT.

The V and J genes are TRBV5-5 and TRBJ1-2, with TRBD1 matching 7 bases. Trimming cost V 4 bases and J 3 bases; bases outside gene matches: 6. The length of the CDR3 is 14 residues. Per the germline V gene, CDR1 is SGHKS and CDR2 is YYEKEE (reference sequence). This CDR3 is CASSEPTGDYGYTF. CDR3 nucleotide sequence: TGTGCCAGCAGCGAACCAACAGGGGACTATGGCTACACCTTC. Based on the CDR3 plus reference TRBV5-5 and TRBJ1-2, the full variable domain is DAGVTQSPTHLIKTRGQQVTLRCSPISGHKSVSWYQQVLGQGPQFIFQYYEKEERGRGNFPDRFSARQFPNYSSELNVNALLLGDSALYLCASSEPTGDYGYTFGSGTRLTVV.

The rearrangement joins TRBV15 to TRBJ2-5; D is unresolved. The DNA matches TRBJ2-7 better at its end, which makes the J call doubtful. This CDR3 has 14 residues. Germline V gene sequence: CDR1 LNHNV, CDR2 YYDKDF (reference sequence). The CDR3 region has the DNA TGTGCCACCAGCAGAGTCAGAACCACCTACGAGCAGTACTTC. Translated, it gives CATSRVRTTYEQYF.

V is TRBV7-9 and J is TRBJ2-5; tentatively, D is TRBD1 or TRBD2 (5 bases each). The germline gives CDR1 SEHNR, CDR2 FQNEAQ (reference sequence). V was clipped by 4 bases and J by 0 bases, with 27 bases between them. This CDR3 is built from 20 residues. CDR3 nucleotides: TGTGCCAGCAGCTCCCTGAGTCACACCGGCGAGGGGCTATACCAAGAGACCCAGTACTTC. Translation: CASSSLSHTGEGLYQETQYF.

Of note for this clonotype: At one end, the junction sequence differs from germline, possibly due to a read error. V usage is TRBV12-3 or TRBV12-4 and J usage is TRBJ1-1, with D perhaps TRBD1 (5 bases). CDR3 size: 15 residues. The CDR3 DNA is TGTGCCAGCACCTTGCGACAGCAACTTGACACGGAAGCTTTCTTT. Residues: CASTLRQQLDTEAFF.

This clonotype was counted between two and nine times. The chain links TRBV29-1 to TRBJ1-1; tentative D call: TRBD1 (5 bases). The V and J ends lost 7 bases and 2 bases respectively, with 14 bases between them. This CDR3 contains 13 residues. CDR1 is SQVTM and CDR2 is ANQGSEA in the germline V gene. This chain's CDR3 is CSGWTTDNTEAFF. The CDR3 bases are TGCAGCGGATGGACAACAGATAACACTGAAGCTTTCTTT.

The chain uses TRBV12-3 or TRBV12-4 and TRBJ2-1; D gene unclear. V lost 3 bases and J 6 bases, leaving 6 bases between the germline ends. The CDR3 consists of 12 residues. In DNA, the CDR3 is TGTGCCAGCAGTTTCCAGGCCAATGAGCAGTTCTTC. As protein: CASSFQANEQFF.

This sequence joins TRBV4-2 and TRBJ2-7, with no clear D. CDR3 length equals 17 residues. The germline CDR1 and CDR2 sequences are LGHNA and YNFKEQ. Trimming left V 0 bases short and J 3 bases short, with 18 bases between. CDR3 nucleotide sequence: TGTGCCAGCAGCCAAGATTACCCTCTGGCGGTCAACTACGAGCAGTACTTC. Translation: CASSQDYPLAVNYEQYF.

A word on this clonotype: Relative to the germline gene, one junction end is altered; a read error may explain this. This sequence joins TRBV20-1 and TRBJ2-7; 8 bases align to TRBD2. Germline V CDR1 and CDR2: DFQATT, SNEGSKA (reference sequence). CDR3 length: 14 residues. The CDR3 nucleotides are TGCAGTGTTCGATCTGAGCGGGAGCCCTACGAGCGGTACTTC. Protein sequence: CSVRSEREPYERYF.

The chain has TRBV3-1 and TRBJ1-5; D call uncertain. V shed 1 base and J shed 5 bases, with 9 bases lying between them. The germline V gene has CDR1 LGHDT and CDR2 YNNKEL (reference sequence). The CDR3 is 14 amino acids. CDR3 nucleotide sequence: TGTGCCAGCAGCCAAGGGGCGACCGATCAGCCCCAGCATTTT. It specifies CASSQGATDQPQHF. Supplemented by reference TRBV3-1 and TRBJ1-5, the full variable domain reads DTAVSQTPKYLVTQMGNDKSIKCEQNLGHDTMYWYKQDSKKFLKIMFSYNNKELIINETVPNRFSPKSPDKAHLNLHINSLELGDSAVYFCASSQGATDQPQHFGDGTRLSIL.

This clonotype was counted only a few times. The rearrangement joins TRBV6-1 to TRBJ1-2, with 8 bases lining up with TRBD1. The CDR3 is 15 amino acids. The V and J ends lost 7 bases and 5 bases, in that order; junction bases with no gene match: 12. CDR1 and CDR2 (germline): MNHNS, SASEGT. DNA of the CDR3: TGTGCCAGCACTCCGACAGGGGATTTGTATTATGGCTACACCTTC. It yields the protein CASTPTGDLYYGYTF.